The entry that follows covers one T cell receptor (beta chain) sequence. The repertoire was sequenced with immunoSEQ multiplex PCR; TCRdb's copy has only in-frame clones and lacks some. Of about 97,000 clones listed, around 90% are singletons. The sample is drawn from a study of graft-versus-host responses after intestinal transplantation. Whole-study context: Anti-thymocyte globulin induction was given to all recipients, followed by tacrolimus and steroids for about 3 years.

The CDR3 has 16 amino acids. V was trimmed by 4 bases and J by 3 bases, leaving 17 bases between them. From germline, CDR1 is SGHRS and CDR2 YFSETQ. The sample here was PBMCs, taken around 68 weeks after intestinal transplant. This rearrangement joins TRBV5-1 to TRBJ1-3, with D possibly matching TRBD1 (5 bases). This clonotype was sampled from a human patient who received an intestinal transplant, so some T cells may come from the graft donor. CDR3: CASSPGGGDLGNTIYF. The CDR3 DNA reads as TGCGCCAGCAGCCCCGGTGGGGGGGACCTTGGAAACACCATATATTTT. The whole variable domain, filled in from reference TRBV5-1 and TRBJ1-3, reads KAGVTQTPRYLIKTRGQQVTLSCSPISGHRSVSWYQQTPGQGLQFLFEYFSETQRNKGNFPGRFSGRQFSNSRSEMNVSTLELGDSALYLCASSPGGGDLGNTIYFGEGSWLTVV.